Following are 10 T cell receptor beta chains from one sample sequenced in a study of cytomegalovirus exposure and HLA in healthy donors. A multiplex PCR was run with 60 Vbeta primers and 13 Jbeta primers. Assay used: immunoSEQ multiplex PCR; TCRdb lists only in-frame clones, some missing. The profile shows around 200,000 clones, approximately 80% of them singletons. The sample comprised PBMCs. These receptors came from a woman between 50 and 59 years old in good health and CMV-seropositive.

In this sample, this clone turned up a few times. CDR3 protein: CASSQDWGRVTEAFF. The CDR3, as DNA: TGCGCCAGCAGCCAAGATTGGGGCAGGGTCACTGAAGCTTTCTTT. The chain couples TRBV4-3 to TRBJ1-1, with D perhaps matching TRBD1 (5 bases). Germline-derived CDR1 and CDR2 are LGHNA and YSLEER. The CDR3 totals 15 residues. Trimming left V 0 bases short and J 4 bases short, with 12 bases between.

The chain combines TRBV19 with TRBJ1-5; D not resolved. V lost 5 bases and J 2 bases, leaving 19 bases between the germline ends. The CDR3 spans 17 residues. Germline values: CDR1 LNHDA, CDR2 SQIVND (reference sequence). As DNA, the CDR3 is TGTGCCAGTAGTCTCTCTGGACGGAGTAGCGGCAATCAGCCCCAGCATTTT. It translates to CASSLSGRSSGNQPQHF.

V and J are TRBV18 and TRBJ2-5, with a weak D call TRBD1 (7 bases). Trimming left V 7 bases short and J 5 bases short, with 17 bases between. This CDR3 contains 14 residues. Germline V lookup: CDR1 KGHSH, CDR2 LQKENI. Here the CDR3 reads CASFERTGGETQYF. DNA for the CDR3: TGTGCCAGCTTCGAGAGGACAGGAGGGGAGACCCAGTACTTC.

The chain links TRBV11-2 to TRBJ2-7; D remains ambiguous. Trimming removed 0 bases at V and 0 bases at J, with 3 bases between. The germline CDR1 and CDR2 sequences are SGHAT and FQNNGV. This CDR3 comprises 13 residues. This chain's CDR3 is CASSLEASYEQYF. The CDR3 nucleotides read TGTGCCAGCAGCTTAGAGGCCTCCTACGAGCAGTACTTC.

This chain uses TRBV5-5 with TRBJ1-1; D gene uncertain. CDR3 size: 13 residues. CDR1 and CDR2 (germline): SGHKS, YYEKEE (reference sequence). V dropped 5 bases and J dropped 4 bases, with 12 bases sitting between them. CDR3 nucleotide sequence: TGTGCCAGCAGACGTGAAGTGAGCACTGAAGCTTTCTTT. It is translated as CASRREVSTEAFF. Combining the CDR3 with reference TRBV5-5 and TRBJ1-1 gives the whole variable domain DAGVTQSPTHLIKTRGQQVTLRCSPISGHKSVSWYQQVLGQGPQFIFQYYEKEERGRGNFPDRFSARQFPNYSSELNVNALLLGDSALYLCASRREVSTEAFFGQGTRLTVV.

This chain uses TRBV2 with TRBJ1-6; D gene ambiguous. The CDR3 extends over 14 amino acids. The V gene lost 7 bases and the J gene lost 9 bases, with 16 bases spanning the gap. Germline CDR1 is SNHLY and CDR2 is FYNNEI. The CDR3 DNA is TGTGCCAGCAAGAGGGAGTTCATTCCTTCACCCCTCCACTTT. It encodes CASKREFIPSPLHF.

The J gene is TRBJ1-5, the V gene TRBV6-5, with a possible D match to TRBD1 (6 bases). Germline V gives CDR1 MNHEY, CDR2 SVGAGI. The CDR3 totals 14 residues. V gave up 8 bases and J gave up 0 bases, with 11 bases separating them. Written as DNA, the CDR3 is TGTGCCAGCGCTGGACAGTCTAGCAATCAGCCCCAGCATTTT. It is translated as CASAGQSSNQPQHF.

The rearrangement uses TRBV27 and TRBJ2-1, with 9 bases identical to TRBD1. V was clipped by 8 bases and J by 5 bases; unmatched bases: 10. The germline V gene encodes CDR1 MNHEY and CDR2 SMNVEV (reference sequence). The CDR3 has 15 amino acids. Written as DNA, the CDR3 is TGTGCCAGCGAAAGTACCGGGACAGGGAACAATGAGCAGTTCTTC. It encodes CASESTGTGNNEQFF.

This clone was observed a handful of times. This chain joins TRBV4-2 and TRBJ2-7; 8 bases agree with TRBD2. J lost 0 bases, V lost 5 bases, and 12 bases had no gene match. The germline gives CDR1 LGHNA, CDR2 YNFKEQ. The CDR3 extends over 17 amino acids. The CDR3 DNA follows: TGTGCCAGCAGCTCACCTGGTGGGCGGGGGGCCTCCTACGAGCAGTACTTC. It encodes CASSSPGGRGASYEQYF.

The J gene is TRBJ2-3, the V gene TRBV2; D may be TRBD1 (5 bases). V dropped 7 bases and J dropped 2 bases, with 13 bases sitting between them. Germline-derived CDR1 and CDR2 are SNHLY and FYNNEI. This CDR3 contains 14 residues. The CDR3 here is CASKDKVFTDTQYF. The CDR3 coding sequence is TGTGCCAGCAAGGACAAGGTATTCACAGATACGCAGTATTTT.